Listed here are 6 T cell receptor beta chains from one sample, sequenced in a study of response to subunit inactivated influenza vaccine. TCRdb passed the RT-PCR reads through MiXCR, listing each CDR3 protein once. The repertoire holds hundreds of thousands of distinct CDR3 sequences, about 15% seen once, with about 9.9% in the top ten. The specimen comprised PBMCs from blood, sampled approximately 12 days after vaccination. These receptors originate from a man over 45 who received an inactivated influenza vaccine.

The J gene is TRBJ1-2, the V gene TRBV4-2; tentatively, D is TRBD1 (6 bases). CDR1 and CDR2 from the germline V gene are LGHNA and YNFKEQ. The CDR3 is 16 residues long. V lost 0 bases to trimming and J lost 1 base, with 12 bases between them. The CDR3 DNA sequence: TGTGCCAGCAGCCAAGAGGGTAGGGGGGATAACTATGGCTACACCTTC. Protein: CASSQEGRGDNYGYTF.

J is TRBJ2-2 and V is TRBV6-4; the D is unclear. CDR3 length equals 14 residues. V dropped 3 bases and J dropped 4 bases, with 9 bases sitting between them. Germline CDR1 reads MRHNA; CDR2 reads SNTAGT. The CDR3: CASSEFPTTGELFF. CDR3 nucleotides: TGTGCCAGCAGTGAGTTCCCCACCACCGGGGAGCTGTTTTTT.

This clonotype was seen a handful of times. The CDR3 DNA is TGTGCCAGCAGTAAAATGAATGCCTACGAGCAGTACTTC. Its protein product is CASSKMNAYEQYF. The J gene is TRBJ2-7, the V gene TRBV28; D remains unclear. V lost 5 bases and J 2 bases, leaving 10 bases between the germline ends. This CDR3 has 13 amino acids. CDR1 and CDR2 (germline): MDHEN, SYDVKM.

Many counts were recorded for this clonotype. This rearrangement joins TRBV5-1 to TRBJ2-2, with D possibly being TRBD1 (5 bases). There are 15 residues in the CDR3. Deletions cut 0 bases from V and 7 bases from J, with 13 bases between. Per the germline V gene, CDR1 is SGHRS and CDR2 is YFSETQ. DNA of the CDR3: TGCGCCAGCAGCTTGGCAGGACATGGTAGCGGGGAGCTGTTTTTT. Protein product: CASSLAGHGSGELFF.

This clonotype was detected only a few times. CDR3: CASSPDGTSVETQYF. CDR3 DNA: TGTGCCAGCAGCCCCGATGGGACTTCCGTGGAGACCCAGTACTTC. This chain uses TRBV3-1 with TRBJ2-5, with D possibly being TRBD2 (6 bases). CDR1 and CDR2 from the germline V gene are LGHDT and YNNKEL (reference sequence). Trimming took off 4 bases at V and 5 bases at J, with 17 bases between the two ends. The CDR3 has 15 residues.

A few counts support this clonotype. The chain couples TRBV10-3 to TRBJ1-2, with D unclear. CDR1 and CDR2 from the germline V gene are ENHRY and SYGVKD. The V end was cut by 0 bases, the J end by 6 bases, with 17 bases between. The CDR3 loop spans 16 amino acids. The CDR3 region has the DNA TGTGCCATCAGTGAGTCGACTCTCTTGGTGACGCATGGCTACACCTTC. Residues: CAISESTLLVTHGYTF.